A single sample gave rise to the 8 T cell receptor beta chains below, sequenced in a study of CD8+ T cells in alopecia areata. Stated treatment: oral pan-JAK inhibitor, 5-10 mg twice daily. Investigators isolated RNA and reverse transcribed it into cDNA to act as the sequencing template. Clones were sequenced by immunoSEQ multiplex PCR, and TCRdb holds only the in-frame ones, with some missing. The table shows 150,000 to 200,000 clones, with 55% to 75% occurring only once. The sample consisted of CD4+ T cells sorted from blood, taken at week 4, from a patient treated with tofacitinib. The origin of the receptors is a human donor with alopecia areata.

CDR3 in DNA: TGTGCCAGCAGCTTACCGGGGACCAATAATTCACCCCTCCACTTT. Translated, it gives CASSLPGTNNSPLHF. The gene calls are TRBV11-2 and TRBJ1-6; a possible D gene is TRBD1 (5 bases). The CDR3 spans 15 residues. Trimming pared 2 bases from V and 5 bases from J, leaving 10 bases between. The germline V gene encodes CDR1 SGHAT and CDR2 FQNNGV.

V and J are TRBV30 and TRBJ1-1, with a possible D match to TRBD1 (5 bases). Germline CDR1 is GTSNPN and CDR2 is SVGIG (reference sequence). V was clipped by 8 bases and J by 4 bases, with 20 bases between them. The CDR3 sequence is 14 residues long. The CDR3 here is CAGIRMLRGTEAFF. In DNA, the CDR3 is TGTGCCGGAATAAGGATGTTGAGGGGCACTGAAGCTTTCTTT.

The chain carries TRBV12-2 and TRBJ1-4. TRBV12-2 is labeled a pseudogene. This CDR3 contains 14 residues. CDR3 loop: CASRRGTVDEKLFF. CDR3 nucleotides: TGTGCAAGTCGCCGTGGGACCGTGGATGAAAAACTGTTTTTT.

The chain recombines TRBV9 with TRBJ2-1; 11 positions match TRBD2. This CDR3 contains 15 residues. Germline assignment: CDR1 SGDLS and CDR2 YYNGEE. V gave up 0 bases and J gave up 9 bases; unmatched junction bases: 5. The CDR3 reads CASSVVTSGGGEQFF. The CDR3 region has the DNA TGTGCCAGCAGCGTAGTAACTAGCGGGGGAGGTGAGCAGTTCTTC.

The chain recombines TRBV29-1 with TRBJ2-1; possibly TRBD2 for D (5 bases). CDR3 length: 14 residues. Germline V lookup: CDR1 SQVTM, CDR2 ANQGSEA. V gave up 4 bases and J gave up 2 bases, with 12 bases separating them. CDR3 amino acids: CSVVGSVAYNEQFF. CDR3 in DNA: TGCAGCGTTGTAGGGAGTGTCGCCTACAATGAGCAGTTCTTC.

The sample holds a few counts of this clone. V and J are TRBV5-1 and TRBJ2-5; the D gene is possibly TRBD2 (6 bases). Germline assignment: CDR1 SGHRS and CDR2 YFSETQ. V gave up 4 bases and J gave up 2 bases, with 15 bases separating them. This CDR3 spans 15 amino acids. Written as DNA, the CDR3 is TGCGCCAGCAGCCCCGGGGGACGGACACAAGAGACCCAGTACTTC. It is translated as CASSPGGRTQETQYF.

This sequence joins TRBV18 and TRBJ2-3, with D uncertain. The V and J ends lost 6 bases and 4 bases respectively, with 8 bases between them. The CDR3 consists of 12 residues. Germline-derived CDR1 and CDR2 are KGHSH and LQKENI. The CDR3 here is CASSLGPDTQYF. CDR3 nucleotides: TGTGCCAGCTCGCTCGGGCCAGATACGCAGTATTTT. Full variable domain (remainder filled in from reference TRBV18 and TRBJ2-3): NAGVMQNPRHLVRRRGQEARLRCSPMKGHSHVYWYRQLPEEGLKFMVYLQKENIIDESGMPKERFSAEFPKEGPSILRIQQVVRGDSAAYFCASSLGPDTQYFGPGTRLTVL.

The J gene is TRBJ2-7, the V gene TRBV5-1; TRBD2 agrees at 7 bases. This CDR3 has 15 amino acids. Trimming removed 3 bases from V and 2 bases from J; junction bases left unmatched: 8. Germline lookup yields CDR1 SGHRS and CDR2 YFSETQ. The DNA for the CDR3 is TGCGCCAGCAGCTCGGACCCTGGGGGGGCCTACGAGCAGTACTTC. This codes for CASSSDPGGAYEQYF.